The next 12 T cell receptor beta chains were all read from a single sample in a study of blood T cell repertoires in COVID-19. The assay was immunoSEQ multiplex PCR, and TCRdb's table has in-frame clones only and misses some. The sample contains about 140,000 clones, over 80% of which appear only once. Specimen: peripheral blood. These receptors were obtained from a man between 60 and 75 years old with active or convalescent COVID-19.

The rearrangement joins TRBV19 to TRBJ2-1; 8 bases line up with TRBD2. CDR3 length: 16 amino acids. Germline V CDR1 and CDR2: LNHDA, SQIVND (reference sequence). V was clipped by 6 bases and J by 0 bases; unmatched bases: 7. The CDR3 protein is CASRTSVPNSYNEQFF. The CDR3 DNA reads TGTGCCAGTAGGACTAGCGTACCTAACTCCTACAATGAGCAGTTCTTC.

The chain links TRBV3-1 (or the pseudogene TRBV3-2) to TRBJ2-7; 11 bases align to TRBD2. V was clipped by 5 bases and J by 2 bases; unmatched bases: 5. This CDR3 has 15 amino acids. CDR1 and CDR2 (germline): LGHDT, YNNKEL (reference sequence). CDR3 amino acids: CASSIGLAGTYEQYF. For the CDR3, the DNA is TGTGCCAGCAGCATCGGACTAGCGGGTACCTACGAGCAGTACTTC.

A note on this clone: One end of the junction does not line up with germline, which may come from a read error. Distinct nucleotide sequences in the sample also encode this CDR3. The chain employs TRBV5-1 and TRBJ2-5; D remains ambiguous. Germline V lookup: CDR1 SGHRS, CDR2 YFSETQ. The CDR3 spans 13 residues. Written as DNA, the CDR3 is TGCGCTAGCAGCTTGGGTAGCCAAGAGACCCAGTACTTC. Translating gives CASSLGSQETQYF.

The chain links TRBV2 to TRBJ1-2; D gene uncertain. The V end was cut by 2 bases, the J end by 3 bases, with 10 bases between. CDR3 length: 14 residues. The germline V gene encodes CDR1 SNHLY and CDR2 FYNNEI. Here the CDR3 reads CASSELGRDYGYTF. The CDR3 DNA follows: TGTGCCAGCAGTGAATTAGGGAGGGACTATGGCTACACCTTC. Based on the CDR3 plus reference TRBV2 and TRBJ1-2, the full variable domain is EPEVTQTPSHQVTQMGQEVILRCVPISNHLYFYWYRQILGQKVEFLVSFYNNEISEKSEIFDDQFSVERPDGSNFTLKIRSTKLEDSAMYFCASSELGRDYGYTFGSGTRLTVV.

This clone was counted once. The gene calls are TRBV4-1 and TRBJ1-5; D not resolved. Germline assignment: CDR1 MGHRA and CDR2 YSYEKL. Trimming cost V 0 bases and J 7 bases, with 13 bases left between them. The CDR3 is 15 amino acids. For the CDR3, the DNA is TGCGCCAGCAGCCAAGACCCAGGATTAAGCCAGCCCCAGCATTTT. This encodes CASSQDPGLSQPQHF.

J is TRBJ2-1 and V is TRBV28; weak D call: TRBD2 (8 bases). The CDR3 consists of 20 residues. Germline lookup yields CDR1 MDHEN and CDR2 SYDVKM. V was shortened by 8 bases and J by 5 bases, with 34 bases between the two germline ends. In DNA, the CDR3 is TGTGCCAGCCCCCCCGCGACAGGGATGCTAGCGGGCTCCGCCGACAATGAGCAGTTCTTC. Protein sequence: CASPPATGMLAGSADNEQFF.

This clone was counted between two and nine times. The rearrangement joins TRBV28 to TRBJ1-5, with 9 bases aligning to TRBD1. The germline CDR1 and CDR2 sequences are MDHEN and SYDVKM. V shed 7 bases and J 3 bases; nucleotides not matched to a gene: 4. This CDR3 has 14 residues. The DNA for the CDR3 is TGTGCCAGCATTGACAGGGGGTACAATCAGCCCCAGCATTTT. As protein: CASIDRGYNQPQHF.

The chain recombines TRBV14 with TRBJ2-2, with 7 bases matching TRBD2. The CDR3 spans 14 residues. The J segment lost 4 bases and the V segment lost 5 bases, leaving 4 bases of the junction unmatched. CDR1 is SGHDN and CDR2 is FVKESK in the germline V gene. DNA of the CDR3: TGTGCCAGCAGCAAAGGGAGGGCCACCGGGGAGCTGTTTTTT. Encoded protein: CASSKGRATGELFF.

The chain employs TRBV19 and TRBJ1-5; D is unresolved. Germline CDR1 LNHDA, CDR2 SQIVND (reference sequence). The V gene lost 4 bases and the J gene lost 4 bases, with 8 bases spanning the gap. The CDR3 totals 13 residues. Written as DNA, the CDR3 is TGTGCCAGTAGTACCCAGGATAATCAGCCCCAGCATTTT. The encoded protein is CASSTQDNQPQHF.

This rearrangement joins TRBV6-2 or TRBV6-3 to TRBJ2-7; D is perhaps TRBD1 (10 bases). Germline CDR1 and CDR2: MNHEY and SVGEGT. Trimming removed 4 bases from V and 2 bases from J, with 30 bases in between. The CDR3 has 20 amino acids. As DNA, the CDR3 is TGTGCCAGCAGTTTAGACAGGGGGCTGGTAGCGGGAGCCCCACCCTACGAGCAGTACTTC. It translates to CASSLDRGLVAGAPPYEQYF.

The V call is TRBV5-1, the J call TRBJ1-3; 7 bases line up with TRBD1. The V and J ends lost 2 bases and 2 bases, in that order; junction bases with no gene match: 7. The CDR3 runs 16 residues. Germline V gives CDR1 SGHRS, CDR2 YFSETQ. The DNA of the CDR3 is TGCGCCAGCAGCTTACAGGGGACTGATGCTGGAAACACCATATATTTT. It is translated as CASSLQGTDAGNTIYF.

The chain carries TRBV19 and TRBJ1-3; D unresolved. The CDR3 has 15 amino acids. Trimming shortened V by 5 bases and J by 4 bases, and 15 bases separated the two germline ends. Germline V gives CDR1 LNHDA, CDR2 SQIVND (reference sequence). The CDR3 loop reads CASSLLGVEGNTIYF. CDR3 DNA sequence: TGTGCCAGTAGTCTCCTCGGGGTCGAGGGAAACACCATATATTTT.